Here is one TCR beta chain with its context. Germline CDR1 and CDR2: MNHEY and SMNVEV (reference sequence). The CDR3 consists of 13 residues. Trimming shortened V by 6 bases and J by 2 bases, and 11 bases separated the two germline ends. How the authors handled the data: Quantification of nucleated cells was approximated via reference gene primer amplification. Assay: immunoSEQ multiplex PCR; the TCRdb copy retains only in-frame clones and omits some. V and J calls and clone size are as listed in that table; D and trimming were resolved from the DNA. In the table there are around 27,000 clones, almost 90% of which are singletons. These data are taken from a study of blood T cell repertoires in COVID-19. Study-level information: Both acute and convalescent COVID-19 samples were obtained from the United States, Italy and Spain. T cells, B-cell-depleted T cells, or PBMCs provided the cDNA or gDNA that served as material.

Sequencing was carried out using peripheral blood. V is TRBV27 and J is TRBJ2-7, with D possibly TRBD1 on 5 matching bases. This clonotype was sampled from a human donor in a cohort sampled during active COVID-19. The CDR3 bases are TGTGCCAGCAGGTCTGACAGTACCTACGAGCAGTACTTC. This codes for CASRSDSTYEQYF.